This T cell receptor (beta chain) was retrieved from a study of Graves' ophthalmopathy and Graves' hyperthyroidism. Study context: Specimen type is peripheral blood, obtained at initial diagnosis before any treatment.

Turning to this clonotype: An end of the junction differs from the germline gene, which may be a read error.

Researchers took RNA transcripts and amplified TCR beta CDR3 regions from them. HTBI primers served in a first-round RT-PCR, which a second-round multiplex PCR followed. MiXCR was run by TCRdb on the multiplex PCR reads, yielding one entry per CDR3 protein. The sample yields about 740,000 distinct CDR3 sequences, around 40% seen once. Sequencing used peripheral blood. The clonotype originates from an adult man with Graves' ophthalmopathy.

The CDR3 region has the DNA TGTGCCAGCAGTAACCGGGACCAAGAGACCCAGTACTTC. Translated, it gives CASSNRDQETQYF. The chain combines TRBV10-3 with TRBJ2-5; D gene ambiguous. The CDR3 is made up of 13 amino acids. Germline V CDR1 and CDR2: ENHRY, SYGVKD.